This T cell receptor (beta chain) came from a study of tissue T cells after allogeneic stem cell transplantation. V lost 0 bases and J lost 4, with 8 bases in between. Germline values: CDR1 SEHNR, CDR2 FQNEAQ (reference sequence). The CDR3 spans 14 residues. Measured with immunoSEQ multiplex PCR; TCRdb has only the in-frame clones, and not every one. Among around 25,000 clones listed, 91% were seen once. Study-wide results and limits: Blood and spleen captured only part of the tissue TCR repertoire.

As concerns this clone: Its antigen remains unidentified.

The source material was blood, sampled before transplantation. This clonotype originated in a male donor aged 60 or over who later had graft-versus-host disease after an allogeneic stem cell transplant. The chain uses TRBV7-9 and TRBJ2-3; D is unclear. The CDR3 nucleotides read TGTGCCAGCAGCTTAGCTGGAGTTGCAGATACGCAGTATTTT. This codes for CASSLAGVADTQYF.